The source of this TCR beta chain is a study of blood T cell repertoires in COVID-19. Study summary: Acute and convalescent COVID-19 samples came from the United States, Italy and Spain. From T cells, B-cell-depleted T cells, or PBMCs came the material, which was cDNA or gDNA.

Germline values: CDR1 SGHTA, CDR2 FQGNSA. Trimming stripped 1 base from V and 2 bases from J, with 8 bases between. This CDR3 is 14 amino acids long. Measured with immunoSEQ multiplex PCR; TCRdb has only the in-frame clones, and not every one. The sample has about 140,000 clones, about 80% seen once; the top ten hold 8%. This clone has a single count. The sequenced material came from peripheral blood. This sequence joins TRBV7-2 and TRBJ2-5; no firm D call. The sequence derives from a human donor in a cohort sampled during active COVID-19. This chain's CDR3 is CASSLDGRQETQYF. CDR3 DNA sequence: TGTGCCAGCAGCTTAGATGGTCGGCAAGAGACCCAGTACTTC.